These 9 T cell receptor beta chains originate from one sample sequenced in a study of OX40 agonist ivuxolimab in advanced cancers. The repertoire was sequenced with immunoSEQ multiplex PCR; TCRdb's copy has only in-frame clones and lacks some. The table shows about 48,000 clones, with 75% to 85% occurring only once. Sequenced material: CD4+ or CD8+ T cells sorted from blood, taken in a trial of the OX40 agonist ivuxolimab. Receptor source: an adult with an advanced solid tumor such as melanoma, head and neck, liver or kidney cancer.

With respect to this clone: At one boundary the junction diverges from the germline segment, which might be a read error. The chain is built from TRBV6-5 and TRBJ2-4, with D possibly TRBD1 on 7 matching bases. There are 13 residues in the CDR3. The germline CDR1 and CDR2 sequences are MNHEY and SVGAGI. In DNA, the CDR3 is TGTGCCAGCAGGGAGGGGGCTATAGGGCCAGGGAACTTC. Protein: CASREGAIGPGNF.

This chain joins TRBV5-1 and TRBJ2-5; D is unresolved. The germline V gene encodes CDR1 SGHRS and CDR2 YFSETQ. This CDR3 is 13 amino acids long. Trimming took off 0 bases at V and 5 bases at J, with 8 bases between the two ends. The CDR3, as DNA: TGCGCCAGCAGCTTGGCCCCTGAGGAGACCCAGTACTTC. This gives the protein CASSLAPEETQYF.

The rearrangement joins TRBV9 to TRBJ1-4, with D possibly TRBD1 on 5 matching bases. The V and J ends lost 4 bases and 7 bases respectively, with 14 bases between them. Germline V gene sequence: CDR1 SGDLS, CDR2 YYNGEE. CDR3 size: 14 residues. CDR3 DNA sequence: TGTGCCAGCAGCCCTGGGGGAATTGCTGAAAAACTGTTTTTT. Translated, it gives CASSPGGIAEKLFF.

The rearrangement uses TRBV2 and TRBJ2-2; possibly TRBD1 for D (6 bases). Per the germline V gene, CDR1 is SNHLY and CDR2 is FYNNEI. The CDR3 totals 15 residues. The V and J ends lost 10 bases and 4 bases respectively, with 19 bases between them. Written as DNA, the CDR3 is TGTGCCACTGACTGGGCAGGGGAAGGCACCGGGGAGCTGTTTTTT. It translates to CATDWAGEGTGELFF.

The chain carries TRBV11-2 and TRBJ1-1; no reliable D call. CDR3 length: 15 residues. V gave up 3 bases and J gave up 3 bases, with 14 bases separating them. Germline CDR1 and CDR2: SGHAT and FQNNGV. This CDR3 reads CASSFYRQIDTEAFF. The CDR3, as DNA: TGTGCCAGCAGCTTTTACAGACAAATAGACACTGAAGCTTTCTTT.

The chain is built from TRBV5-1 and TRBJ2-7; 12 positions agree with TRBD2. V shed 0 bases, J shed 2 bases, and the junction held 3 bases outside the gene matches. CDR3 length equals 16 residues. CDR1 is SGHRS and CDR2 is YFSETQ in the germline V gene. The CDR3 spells CASSLVSSGGAYEQYF. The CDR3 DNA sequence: TGCGCCAGCAGCTTGGTCTCTAGCGGGGGGGCCTACGAGCAGTACTTC. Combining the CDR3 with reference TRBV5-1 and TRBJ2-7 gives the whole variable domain KAGVTQTPRYLIKTRGQQVTLSCSPISGHRSVSWYQQTPGQGLQFLFEYFSETQRNKGNFPGRFSGRQFSNSRSEMNVSTLELGDSALYLCASSLVSSGGAYEQYFGPGTRLTVT.

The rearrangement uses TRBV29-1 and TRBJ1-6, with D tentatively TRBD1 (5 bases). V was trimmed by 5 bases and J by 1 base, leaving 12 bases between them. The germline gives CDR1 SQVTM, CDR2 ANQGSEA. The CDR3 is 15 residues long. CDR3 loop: CSVRDGESYNSPLHF. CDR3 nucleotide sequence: TGCAGCGTTCGGGACGGCGAGTCCTATAATTCACCCCTCCACTTT.

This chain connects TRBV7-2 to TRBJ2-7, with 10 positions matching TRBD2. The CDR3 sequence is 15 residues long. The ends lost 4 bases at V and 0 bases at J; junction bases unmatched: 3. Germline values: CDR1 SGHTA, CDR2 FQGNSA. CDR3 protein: CASSYLAGDSYEQYF. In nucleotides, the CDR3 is TGTGCCAGCAGCTACCTAGCGGGGGACTCCTACGAGCAGTACTTC. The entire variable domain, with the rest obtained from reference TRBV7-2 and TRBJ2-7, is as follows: GAGVSQSPSNKVTEKGKDVELRCDPISGHTALYWYRQSLGQGLEFLIYFQGNSAPDKSGLPSDRFSAERTGGSVSTLTIQRTQQEDSAVYLCASSYLAGDSYEQYFGPGTRLTVT.

The CDR3 region is CASSFRYEQYF. The CDR3 DNA follows: TGTGCCAGCAGCTTTCGGTACGAGCAGTACTTC. This rearrangement joins TRBV5-8 to TRBJ2-7; D unresolved. The length of the CDR3 is 11 residues. Trimming took 2 bases from V and 4 from J, leaving 4 bases between them. Germline CDR1 and CDR2: SGHTS and YDEGEE.